The rows below give T cell receptor beta chains drawn from one sample of a study of blood T cells in healthy people across ages. TCRdb re-called the 5' RACE reads with MiXCR, one entry per CDR3 protein. The data contain hundreds of thousands of distinct CDR3 sequences, around 20% of them singletons. What was sequenced was blood. The origin of the receptors is a man between 65 and 80 years old in good health. Each CDR3 is given with its conserved first and last residue. The D gene is left open where the match is weak. Some rows have no size entry. The others give once, few or many, or a class for an expanded clone.

j_gene | len | v_gene | d_gene | abundance | CDR3aa | CDR3nt
TRBJ2-5 | 15 | TRBV12-5 | - | - | CATLRGEGLQETQYF | TGTGCTACGCTTCGCGGCGAGGGCCTCCAAGAGACCCAGTACTTC
TRBJ2-5 | 15 | TRBV6-2/TRBV6-3 | - | - | CASSNPPAALYKQYF | TGTGCCAGCAGCAACCCGCCGGCTGCTCTCTACAAGCAGTACTTC
TRBJ2-5 | 13 | TRBV28 | - | - | CASSFQELETQYF | TGTGCCAGCAGTTTTCAGGAACTCGAGACCCAGTACTTC
TRBJ2-7 | 17 | TRBV7-2 | TRBD2 | - | CASSLRGSSGRAYEQYF | TGTGCCAGCAGCTTGAGGGGGTCCAGCGGGAGGGCCTACGAGCAGTACTTC
TRBJ1-2 | 16 | TRBV3-1 | - | few | CASSQAGTSPNYGYTF | TGTGCCAGCAGCCAAGCCGGGACTTCGCCTAACTATGGCTACACCTTC
TRBJ1-5 | 12 | TRBV20-1 | TRBD1 | few | CSAQQGGQPQHF | TGCAGTGCCCAACAGGGGGGTCAGCCCCAGCATTTT
TRBJ2-3 | 15 | TRBV20-1 | - | few | CSARFEAGVGDTQYF | TGCAGTGCTAGGTTCGAGGCTGGGGTCGGAGATACGCAGTATTTT
TRBJ2-7 | 15 | TRBV6-6 | - | few | CASSYSLGSSYEQYF | TGTGCCAGCAGTTATAGCCTAGGGAGCTCCTACGAGCAGTACTTC
TRBJ2-5 | 14 | TRBV20-1 | - | few | CSARDRANQETQYF | TGCAGTGCTAGAGATCGGGCTAACCAAGAGACCCAGTACTTC
TRBJ2-1 | 15 | TRBV10-3 | TRBD2 | - | CAIKTSGEPYNEQFF | TGTGCCATCAAGACTAGCGGGGAGCCTTACAATGAGCAGTTCTTC
TRBJ2-1 | 16 | TRBV3-1 | - | few | CASTQGLAGIYNEQFF | TGTGCCAGCACCCAAGGTCTGGCGGGGATCTACAATGAGCAGTTCTTC
TRBJ2-7 | 19 | TRBV3-1 | - | few | CASSQDKYLGRLSSYEQYF | TGTGCCAGCAGCCAAGATAAGTACCTGGGACGCCTGAGCTCCTACGAGCAGTACTTC
TRBJ2-1 | 13 | TRBV6-1 | - | many | CASTPSSYNEQFF | TGTGCCAGCACTCCGAGCTCCTACAATGAGCAGTTCTTC
TRBJ1-5 | 15 | TRBV9 | - | few | CASSQTGQFDQPQHF | TGTGCCAGCAGCCAAACAGGGCAGTTTGATCAGCCCCAGCATTTT
TRBJ2-7 | 13 | TRBV3-1 | - | many | CASSQDRSSEQYF | TGTGCCAGCAGCCAAGACAGATCGTCCGAGCAGTACTTC
TRBJ1-1 | 14 | TRBV29-1 | - | once | CSVTRAALNTEAFF | TGCAGCGTGACACGGGCGGCCCTGAACACTGAAGCTTTCTTT
TRBJ2-1 | 18 | TRBV12-3/TRBV12-4 | TRBD2 | - | CASNPGTSGTSSYNEQFF | TGTGCCAGCAACCCCGGGACTAGCGGGACAAGCTCCTACAATGAGCAGTTCTTC
TRBJ2-7 | 14 | TRBV20-1 | - | - | CSASSQGKTYEQYF | TGCAGTGCTAGCAGCCAGGGGAAGACCTACGAGCAGTACTTC
TRBJ2-5 | 17 | TRBV12-3/TRBV12-4 | TRBD2 | - | CASRRSGTSGLQETQYF | TGTGCCAGCAGACGTTCTGGGACTAGCGGTCTCCAAGAGACCCAGTACTTC
TRBJ2-3 | 13 | TRBV5-1 | - | few | CASQSGSTDTQYF | TGCGCCAGTCAGAGCGGGAGCACAGATACGCAGTATTTT
TRBJ2-5 | 18 | TRBV5-1 | TRBD2 | few | CASSPLSRTSGPQETQYF | TGCGCCAGCAGCCCGCTTTCGAGGACTAGCGGGCCGCAAGAGACCCAGTACTTC
TRBJ2-1 | 21 | TRBV7-2 | TRBD2 | - | CASSLVYYPGLAEKPYNEQFF | TGTGCCAGCAGCTTAGTCTACTATCCCGGACTAGCGGAAAAACCCTACAATGAGCAGTTCTTC